The source of this T cell receptor beta chain is a study of cytomegalovirus exposure and HLA in healthy donors. CDR3 length: 12 residues. Germline V gene sequence: CDR1 SNHLY, CDR2 FYNNEI. Between the trimmed V and J ends, which lost 5 bases and 1 base, there was a span of 5 bases. With 60 Vbeta and 13 Jbeta primers, the PCR was carried out. TCRdb keeps only in-frame clones here, not all; method: immunoSEQ multiplex PCR. The profile shows about 170,000 clones, roughly 80% of them singletons. The sequenced sample consisted of PBMCs. The receptor was derived from a male donor in good health and CMV-seronegative. The chain joins TRBV2 to TRBJ1-1; no reliable D call. This chain's CDR3 is CASSRENTEAFF. As DNA, the CDR3 is TGTGCCAGCAGTCGGGAGAACACTGAAGCTTTCTTT.